These 27 T cell receptor beta chains originate from one sample sequenced in a study of OX40 agonist ivuxolimab in advanced cancers. Only in-frame clones appear in the TCRdb table, and some are missing; sequencing was by immunoSEQ multiplex PCR. The repertoire holds just over 80,000 clones, with roughly 91% as singletons. This material consisted of CD4+ or CD8+ T cells sorted from blood, taken in a trial of the OX40 agonist ivuxolimab. The receptors stem from an adult with an advanced solid tumor such as melanoma, head and neck, liver or kidney cancer.

The chain links TRBV30 to TRBJ1-5; 7 positions agree with TRBD1. V was pared by 2 bases and J by 6 bases, with 10 bases of the junction left unmatched. The CDR3 consists of 15 residues. Looked up from germline, CDR1 is GTSNPN and CDR2 is SVGIG (reference sequence). CDR3 region: CAWSFPGRDSQPQHF. DNA for the CDR3: TGTGCCTGGAGTTTCCCCGGGAGGGACAGTCAGCCCCAGCATTTT.

The gene calls are TRBV7-2 and TRBJ1-3; D unresolved. CDR3 size: 14 residues. The germline gives CDR1 SGHTA, CDR2 FQGNSA. V was pared by 2 bases and J by 2 bases, with 7 bases between. For the CDR3, the DNA is TGTGCCAGCAGCTTAAGGGCAGCTGGAAACACCATATATTTT. As protein: CASSLRAAGNTIYF.

This chain connects TRBV7-9 to TRBJ1-4; the D gene is possibly TRBD1 (6 bases). V was trimmed by 5 bases and J by 6 bases, leaving 16 bases between them. This CDR3 comprises 15 residues. CDR1 is SEHNR, CDR2 FQNEAQ, per germline (reference sequence). The CDR3 coding sequence is TGTGCCAGCAGCAAAAAAGGGGGGAACGATGAAAAACTGTTTTTT. Its translation is CASSKKGGNDEKLFF.

This sequence joins TRBV9 and TRBJ2-7, with a weak D call TRBD1 (6 bases). Germline V gene sequence: CDR1 SGDLS, CDR2 YYNGEE. The CDR3 is made up of 12 amino acids. V was shortened by 3 bases and J by 4 bases, with 8 bases between the two germline ends. CDR3 sequence (DNA): TGTGCCAGCAGCGCCAGGGGTTACGAGCAGTACTTC. Translated, it gives CASSARGYEQYF.

This sequence joins TRBV9 and TRBJ1-3; D is uncertain. Germline CDR1 reads SGDLS; CDR2 reads YYNGEE. The CDR3 runs to 14 residues. The ends were cut back, 5 bases at V and 6 bases at J, with 15 bases in the middle. CDR3 nucleotides: TGTGCCAGCAGTGACCGGCACCCTACAAACACCATATATTTT. This translates into CASSDRHPTNTIYF.

J is TRBJ1-1 and V is TRBV10-1; D is ambiguous. The ends were cut back, 4 bases at V and 0 bases at J, with 6 bases in the middle. The CDR3 consists of 13 residues. Germline values: CDR1 WNHNN, CDR2 SYGVQD (reference sequence). The CDR3 here is CASSGLLNTEAFF. Here the CDR3 DNA reads TGCGCCAGCAGTGGTCTTCTGAACACTGAAGCTTTCTTT.

The table lists this clone with a count of one. Other DNA sequences in this sample translate to the same CDR3. V usage is TRBV18 and J usage is TRBJ2-5, with D possibly being TRBD1 (5 bases). CDR3 length equals 13 residues. Between the trimmed V and J ends, which lost 3 bases and 1 base, there was a span of 6 bases. CDR1 KGHSH and CDR2 LQKENI come from the germline V gene. CDR3 protein: CASSPTVQETQYF. The CDR3 DNA reads as TGTGCCAGCTCACCGACAGTCCAAGAGACCCAGTACTTC.

The chain joins TRBV30 to TRBJ2-3; TRBD2 aligns across 10 bases. Germline CDR1 reads GTSNPN; CDR2 reads SVGIG (reference sequence). The CDR3 spans 13 residues. V was pared by 7 bases and J by 4 bases, with 5 bases of the junction left unmatched. In nucleotides, the CDR3 is TGTGCCTTAATAGCGGGAGGCCCAGATACGCAGTATTTT. Residues: CALIAGGPDTQYF.

Only a few counts were recorded for this clone. The chain is built from TRBV16 and TRBJ2-2; D possibly corresponds to TRBD2 (5 bases). Germline CDR1 reads KGHSY; CDR2 reads FQNENV. Trimming removed 2 bases from V and 5 bases from J, with 9 bases in between. There are 14 residues in the CDR3. CDR3 coding DNA: TGTGCCAGCAGCCAAGAGGGTGGAACCGGGGAGCTGTTTTTT. Protein product: CASSQEGGTGELFF.

The CDR3 DNA reads as TGTGCCAGCAGTGAATCAGGGACAGGCGGCTACACCTTC. It is translated as CASSESGTGGYTF. This chain uses TRBV6-1 with TRBJ1-2; 8 bases map to TRBD1. Germline assignment: CDR1 MNHNS and CDR2 SASEGT. V shed 2 bases, J shed 8 bases, and the junction held 4 bases outside the gene matches. CDR3 length equals 13 residues.

The chain combines TRBV4-1 with TRBJ1-5, with 9 bases matching TRBD1. V lost 3 bases and J lost 4; bases outside the gene matches: 4. CDR1 MGHRA and CDR2 YSYEKL come from the germline V gene. This CDR3 has 15 residues. The CDR3 DNA is TGCGCCAGCAGCCAGGTGGGACAGGGTAATCAGCCCCAGCATTTT. Translated, it gives CASSQVGQGNQPQHF.

The genes are TRBV5-1 and TRBJ2-7, with 9 nucleotides matching TRBD1. In germline, CDR1 is SGHRS, CDR2 YFSETQ. There are 19 residues in the CDR3. V was pared by 4 bases and J by 0 bases, with 17 bases of the junction left unmatched. The CDR3 bases are TGCGCCAGCAGCGTGGACAGGGGAGAACGGCGGATCGACTCCTACGAGCAGTACTTC. Its protein product is CASSVDRGERRIDSYEQYF.

The chain uses TRBV7-2 and TRBJ1-1; unclear D gene. CDR1 is SGHTA, CDR2 FQGNSA, per germline. Trimming stripped 6 bases from V and 1 base from J, with 9 bases between. The CDR3 totals 13 residues. The DNA for the CDR3 is TGTGCCAGCAGGGTTCAGGCGAACACTGAAGCTTTCTTT. Translation gives CASRVQANTEAFF.

CDR3 sequence reads: CASNPSGAGNEKLFF. For the CDR3, the DNA is TGTGCCAGCAACCCCAGTGGGGCCGGTAATGAAAAACTGTTTTTT. The chain is built from TRBV6-6 and TRBJ1-4; D perhaps matches TRBD1 (5 bases). Germline-derived CDR1 and CDR2 are MNHNY and SVGAGI (reference sequence). The CDR3 runs 15 residues. V was trimmed by 7 bases and J by 4 bases, leaving 16 bases between them.

The sample holds one count of this clone. The V gene is TRBV19, the J gene TRBJ1-3; the D is unclear. Deletions cut 5 bases from V and 1 base from J, with 12 bases between. The CDR3 is made up of 15 amino acids. The germline V gene encodes CDR1 LNHDA and CDR2 SQIVND (reference sequence). The CDR3 bases are TGTGCCAGTAGTCCTCATTGGGTTTCTGGAAACACCATATATTTT. It is translated as CASSPHWVSGNTIYF. The whole variable domain, remainder taken from reference TRBV19 and TRBJ1-3, is DGGITQSPKYLFRKEGQNVTLSCEQNLNHDAMYWYRQDPGQGLRLIYYSQIVNDFQKGDIAEGYSVSREKKESFPLTVTSAQKNPTAFYLCASSPHWVSGNTIYFGEGSWLTVV.

This clone is a singleton in its sample. The gene calls are TRBV5-1 and TRBJ1-2; D is perhaps TRBD1 (6 bases). V was clipped by 2 bases and J by 7 bases, with 9 bases between them. In germline, CDR1 is SGHRS, CDR2 YFSETQ. The CDR3 consists of 12 residues. The CDR3 loop reads CASSFGQFGYTF. Here the CDR3 DNA reads TGCGCCAGCAGCTTTGGACAGTTTGGCTACACCTTC. The whole variable domain, remainder taken from reference TRBV5-1 and TRBJ1-2, is KAGVTQTPRYLIKTRGQQVTLSCSPISGHRSVSWYQQTPGQGLQFLFEYFSETQRNKGNFPGRFSGRQFSNSRSEMNVSTLELGDSALYLCASSFGQFGYTFGSGTRLTVV.

The chain couples TRBV10-1 to TRBJ1-2; D uncertain. Germline loops: CDR1 WNHNN, CDR2 SYGVQD (reference sequence). Trimming left V 4 bases short and J 2 bases short, with 2 bases between. The CDR3 spans 11 residues. In DNA form, the CDR3 reads TGCGCCAGCAGTGGGAACTATGGCTACACCTTC. This sequence encodes CASSGNYGYTF.

The V and J genes are TRBV28 and TRBJ2-7; the match to TRBD1 covers 12 bases. From germline, CDR1 is MDHEN and CDR2 SYDVKM. The CDR3 is 16 amino acids. V was clipped by 6 bases and J by 4 bases; unmatched bases: 10. The CDR3 region is CASRPVGQGAGYEQYF. In nucleotides, the CDR3 is TGTGCCAGCAGACCCGTGGGACAGGGGGCCGGGTACGAGCAGTACTTC. The full variable domain, its missing parts supplied by reference TRBV28 and TRBJ2-7, is DVKVTQSSRYLVKRTGEKVFLECVQDMDHENMFWYRQDPGLGLRLIYFSYDVKMKEKGDIPEGYSVSREKKERFSLILESASTNQTSMYLCASRPVGQGAGYEQYFGPGTRLTVT.

The chain has TRBV9 and TRBJ2-5; 12 positions agree with TRBD2. The ends lost 4 bases at V and 5 bases at J; junction bases unmatched: 12. The V gene's germline CDR1 is SGDLS and CDR2 YYNGEE. The CDR3 extends over 17 amino acids. CDR3 nucleotide sequence: TGTGCCAGCAGCCCGGGACTAGCGGGCTTTGGATGCGAGACCCAGTACTTC. Translation: CASSPGLAGFGCETQYF.

The chain employs TRBV6-5 and TRBJ2-3; TRBD1 matches 7 bases. Losses at the gene ends were 6 bases for V and 9 bases for J; bases not matched to a gene: 6. This CDR3 is built from 12 residues. Germline values: CDR1 MNHEY, CDR2 SVGAGI. For the CDR3, the DNA is TGTGCCAGCAGGGGACAGTACTCGACGCAGTATTTT. Its protein is CASRGQYSTQYF.

J is TRBJ2-6 and V is TRBV6-6; D possibly matches TRBD1 or TRBD2 (7 bases each). Germline V lookup: CDR1 MNHNY, CDR2 SVGAGI (reference sequence). V was cut by 5 bases and J by 4 bases, with 15 bases left in between. This CDR3 contains 16 residues. The CDR3 sequence: CASSPQGGLGANVLTF. Here the CDR3 DNA reads TGTGCCAGCAGTCCCCAGGGGGGGTTAGGGGCCAACGTCCTGACTTTC.

The table lists this clone with a few counts. J is TRBJ2-2 and V is TRBV5-1; D remains unclear. The CDR3 extends over 14 amino acids. V shed 0 bases and J shed 3 bases, with 6 bases lying between them. The germline V gene has CDR1 SGHRS and CDR2 YFSETQ. CDR3 bases: TGCGCCAGCAGCTTGGCCGGATACACCGGGGAGCTGTTTTTT. Translation gives CASSLAGYTGELFF. Combining the CDR3 with reference TRBV5-1 and TRBJ2-2 gives the whole variable domain KAGVTQTPRYLIKTRGQQVTLSCSPISGHRSVSWYQQTPGQGLQFLFEYFSETQRNKGNFPGRFSGRQFSNSRSEMNVSTLELGDSALYLCASSLAGYTGELFFGEGSRLTVL.

The genes are TRBV27 and TRBJ2-1; 12 nucleotides align to TRBD2. J was trimmed by 3 bases and V by 2 bases; bases with no gene match: 5. CDR3 length: 17 amino acids. CDR1 and CDR2 from the germline V gene are MNHEY and SMNVEV (reference sequence). The CDR3 sequence is CASSLVPSGRGYNEQFF. CDR3 coding DNA: TGTGCCAGCAGTTTAGTTCCTAGCGGGAGGGGCTACAATGAGCAGTTCTTC.

The chain uses TRBV19 and TRBJ2-3; tentatively, D is TRBD1 (5 bases). V gave up 3 bases and J gave up 4 bases, with 14 bases separating them. The CDR3 has 15 amino acids. From germline, CDR1 is LNHDA and CDR2 SQIVND (reference sequence). The CDR3 loop reads CASSISRVSPDTQYF. Written as DNA, the CDR3 is TGTGCCAGTAGTATTAGCAGGGTATCCCCAGATACGCAGTATTTT.

This chain connects TRBV29-1 to TRBJ2-7; TRBD1 aligns across 9 bases. The CDR3 contains 14 residues. Germline CDR1 SQVTM, CDR2 ANQGSEA. The ends lost 2 bases at V and 2 bases at J; junction bases unmatched: 4. CDR3 in amino acids: CSVEKQGAPYEQYF. In nucleotides, the CDR3 is TGCAGCGTTGAAAAACAGGGGGCACCCTACGAGCAGTACTTC.

This clone was seen only a few times. V usage is TRBV5-1 and J usage is TRBJ1-1; 9 bases agree with TRBD1. The CDR3 loop spans 16 amino acids. V lost 2 bases, J lost 1 base, and 6 bases stayed unmatched. Germline V gene sequence: CDR1 SGHRS, CDR2 YFSETQ. This chain's CDR3 is CASSFTPGQGNTEAFF. DNA for the CDR3: TGCGCCAGCAGCTTCACTCCGGGACAGGGGAACACTGAAGCTTTCTTT.

This rearrangement joins TRBV19 to TRBJ1-2; D ambiguous. Trimming took 8 bases from V and 6 from J, leaving 16 bases between them. In germline, CDR1 is LNHDA, CDR2 SQIVND (reference sequence). The length of the CDR3 is 13 residues. The CDR3 nucleotides are TGTGCCAGTCGAGAGCGAGGGAACAATGGCTACACCTTC. Translated, it gives CASRERGNNGYTF.